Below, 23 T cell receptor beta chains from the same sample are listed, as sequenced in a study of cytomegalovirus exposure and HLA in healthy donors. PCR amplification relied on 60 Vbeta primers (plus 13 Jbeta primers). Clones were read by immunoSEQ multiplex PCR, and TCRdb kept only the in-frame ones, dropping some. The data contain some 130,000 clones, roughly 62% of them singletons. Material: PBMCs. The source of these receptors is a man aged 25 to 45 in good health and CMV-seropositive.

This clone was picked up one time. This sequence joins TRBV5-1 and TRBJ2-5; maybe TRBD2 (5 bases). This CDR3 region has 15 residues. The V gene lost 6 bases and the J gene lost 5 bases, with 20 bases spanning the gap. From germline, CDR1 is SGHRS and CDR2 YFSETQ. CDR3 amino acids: CASTTGSLTGETQYF. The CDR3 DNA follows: TGCGCCAGCACCACCGGGTCCCTCACGGGGGAGACCCAGTACTTC.

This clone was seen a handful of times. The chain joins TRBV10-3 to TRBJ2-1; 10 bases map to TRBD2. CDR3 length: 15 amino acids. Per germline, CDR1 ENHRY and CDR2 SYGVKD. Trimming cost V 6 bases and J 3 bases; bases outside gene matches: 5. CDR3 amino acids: CAISTGTSDYNEQFF. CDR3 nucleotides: TGTGCCATCAGCACCGGGACTAGCGACTACAATGAGCAGTTCTTC.

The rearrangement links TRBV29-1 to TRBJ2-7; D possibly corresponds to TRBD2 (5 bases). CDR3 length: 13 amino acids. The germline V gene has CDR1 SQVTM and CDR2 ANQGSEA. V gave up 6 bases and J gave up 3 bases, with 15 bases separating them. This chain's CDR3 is CSVEEIKGYEQYF. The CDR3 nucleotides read TGCAGCGTGGAGGAGATTAAGGGCTACGAGCAGTACTTC.

In DNA, the CDR3 is TGTGCCAGCAGTGAATGGACAGGGGTCGATGGCTACAATGAGCAGTTCTTC. Translated, it gives CASSEWTGVDGYNEQFF. This sequence joins TRBV25-1 and TRBJ2-1; 9 positions match TRBD1. This CDR3 is built from 17 residues. The junction had 7 bases not matched to a gene; V was cut back by 1 base and J by 3 bases. Germline assignment: CDR1 MGHDK and CDR2 SYGVNS.

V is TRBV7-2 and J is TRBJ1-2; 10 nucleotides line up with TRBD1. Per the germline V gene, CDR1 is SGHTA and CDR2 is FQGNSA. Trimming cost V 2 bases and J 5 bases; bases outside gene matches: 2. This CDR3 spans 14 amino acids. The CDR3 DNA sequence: TGTGCCAGCAGCTTAATGGGACAGGGGTATGGCTACACCTTC. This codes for CASSLMGQGYGYTF. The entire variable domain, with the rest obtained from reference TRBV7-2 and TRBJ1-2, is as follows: GAGVSQSPSNKVTEKGKDVELRCDPISGHTALYWYRQSLGQGLEFLIYFQGNSAPDKSGLPSDRFSAERTGGSVSTLTIQRTQQEDSAVYLCASSLMGQGYGYTFGSGTRLTVV.

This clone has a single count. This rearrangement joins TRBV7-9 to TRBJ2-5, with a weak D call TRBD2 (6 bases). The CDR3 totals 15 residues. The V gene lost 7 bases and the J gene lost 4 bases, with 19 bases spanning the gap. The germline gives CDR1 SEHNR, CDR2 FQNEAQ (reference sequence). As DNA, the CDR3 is TGTGCCAGCACTCGTGGAGGGCAGGGAGGAGAGACCCAGTACTTC. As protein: CASTRGGQGGETQYF.

Written as DNA, the CDR3 is TGTGCCAGCAGTGAGGGACTGGGGTTGAAAGAGACCCAGTACTTC. Translated, it gives CASSEGLGLKETQYF. V and J are TRBV2 and TRBJ2-5; D may be TRBD2 (6 bases). Trimming cost V 3 bases and J 3 bases, with 14 bases left between them. Germline V gives CDR1 SNHLY, CDR2 FYNNEI. CDR3 length equals 15 residues. Full variable domain (remainder filled in from reference TRBV2 and TRBJ2-5): EPEVTQTPSHQVTQMGQEVILRCVPISNHLYFYWYRQILGQKVEFLVSFYNNEISEKSEIFDDQFSVERPDGSNFTLKIRSTKLEDSAMYFCASSEGLGLKETQYFGPGTRLLVL.

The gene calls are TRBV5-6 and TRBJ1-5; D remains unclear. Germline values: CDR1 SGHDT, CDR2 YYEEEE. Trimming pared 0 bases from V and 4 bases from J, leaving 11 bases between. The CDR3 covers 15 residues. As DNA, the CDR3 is TGTGCCAGCAGCTTGGTTTCGGCTAGAAATCAGCCCCAGCATTTT. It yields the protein CASSLVSARNQPQHF. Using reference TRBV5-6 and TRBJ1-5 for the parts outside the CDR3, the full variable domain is DAGVTQSPTHLIKTRGQQVTLRCSPKSGHDTVSWYQQALGQGPQFIFQYYEEEERQRGNFPDRFSGHQFPNYSSELNVNALLLGDSALYLCASSLVSARNQPQHFGDGTRLSIL.

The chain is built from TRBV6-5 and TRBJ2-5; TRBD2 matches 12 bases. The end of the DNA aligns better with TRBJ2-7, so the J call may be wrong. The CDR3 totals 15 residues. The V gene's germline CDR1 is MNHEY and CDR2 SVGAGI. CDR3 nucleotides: TGTGCCAGCACTGACCCGACTAGCGGGAGATACGAGCAGTACTTC. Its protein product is CASTDPTSGRYEQYF.

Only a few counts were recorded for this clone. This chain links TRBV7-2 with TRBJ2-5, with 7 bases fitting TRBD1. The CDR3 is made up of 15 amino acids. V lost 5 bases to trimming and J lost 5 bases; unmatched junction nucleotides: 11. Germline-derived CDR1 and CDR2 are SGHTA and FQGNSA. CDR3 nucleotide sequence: TGTGCCAGCAGCCCCGACTGGACAGGAACGGAGACCCAGTACTTC. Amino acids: CASSPDWTGTETQYF.

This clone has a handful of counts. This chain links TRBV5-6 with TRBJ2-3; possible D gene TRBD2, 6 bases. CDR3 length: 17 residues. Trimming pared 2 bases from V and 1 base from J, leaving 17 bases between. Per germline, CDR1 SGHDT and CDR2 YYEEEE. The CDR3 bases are TGTGCCAGCAGCTTTCCCCTAGGGCGGAGGGGCACAGATACGCAGTATTTT. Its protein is CASSFPLGRRGTDTQYF.

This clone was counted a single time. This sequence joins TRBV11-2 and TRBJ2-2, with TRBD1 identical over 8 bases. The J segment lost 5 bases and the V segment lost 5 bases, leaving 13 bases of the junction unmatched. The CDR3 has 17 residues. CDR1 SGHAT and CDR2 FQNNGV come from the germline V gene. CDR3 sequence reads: CASSTPTGDRVTGELFF. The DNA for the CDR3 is TGTGCCAGCAGCACACCGACAGGGGATCGTGTAACCGGGGAGCTGTTTTTT.

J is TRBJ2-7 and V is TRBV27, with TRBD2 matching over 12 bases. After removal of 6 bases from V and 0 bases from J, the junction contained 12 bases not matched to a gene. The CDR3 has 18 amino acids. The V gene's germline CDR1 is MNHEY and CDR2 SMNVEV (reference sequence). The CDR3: CASRHKGLAGVVSYEQYF. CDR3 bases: TGTGCCAGCAGACACAAGGGACTAGCGGGTGTAGTCTCCTACGAGCAGTACTTC.

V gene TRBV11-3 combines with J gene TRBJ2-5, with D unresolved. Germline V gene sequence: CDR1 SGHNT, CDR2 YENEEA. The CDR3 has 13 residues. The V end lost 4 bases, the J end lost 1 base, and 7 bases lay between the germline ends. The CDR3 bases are TGTGCCAGCAGCTCCACCGGCCAAGAGACCCAGTACTTC. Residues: CASSSTGQETQYF.

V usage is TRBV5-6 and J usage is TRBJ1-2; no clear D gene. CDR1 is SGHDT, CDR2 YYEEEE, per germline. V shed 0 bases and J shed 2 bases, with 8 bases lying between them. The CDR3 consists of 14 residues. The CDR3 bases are TGTGCCAGCAGCTTGGTTGGAGGGAACTATGGCTACACCTTC. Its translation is CASSLVGGNYGYTF.

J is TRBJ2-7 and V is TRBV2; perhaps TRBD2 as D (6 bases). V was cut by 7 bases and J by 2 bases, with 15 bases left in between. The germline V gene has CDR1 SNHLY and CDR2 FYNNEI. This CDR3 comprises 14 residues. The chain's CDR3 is CASTGTPHTYEQYF. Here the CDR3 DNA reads TGTGCCAGCACCGGGACTCCGCATACCTACGAGCAGTACTTC.

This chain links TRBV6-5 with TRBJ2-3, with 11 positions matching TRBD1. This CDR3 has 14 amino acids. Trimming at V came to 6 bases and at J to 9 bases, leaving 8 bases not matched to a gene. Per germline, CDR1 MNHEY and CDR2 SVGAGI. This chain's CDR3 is CASRWGQGGSTQYF. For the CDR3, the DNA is TGTGCCAGCAGGTGGGGACAGGGGGGTAGCACGCAGTATTTT.

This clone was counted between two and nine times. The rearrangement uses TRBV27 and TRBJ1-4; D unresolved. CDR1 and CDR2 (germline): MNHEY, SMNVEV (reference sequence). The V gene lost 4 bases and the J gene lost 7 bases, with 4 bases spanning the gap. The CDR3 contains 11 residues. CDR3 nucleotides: TGTGCCAGCAGTTACGGTGAAAAACTGTTTTTT. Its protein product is CASSYGEKLFF. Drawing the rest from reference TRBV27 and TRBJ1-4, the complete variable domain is EAQVTQNPRYLITVTGKKLTVTCSQNMNHEYMSWYRQDPGLGLRQIYYSMNVEVTDKGDVPEGYKVSRKEKRNFPLILESPSPNQTSLYFCASSYGEKLFFGSGTQLSVL.

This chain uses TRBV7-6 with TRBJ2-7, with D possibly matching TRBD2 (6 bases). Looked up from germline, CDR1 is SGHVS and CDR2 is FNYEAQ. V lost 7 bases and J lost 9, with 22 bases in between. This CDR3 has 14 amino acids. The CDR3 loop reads CASTERAGPERQYF. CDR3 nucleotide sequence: TGTGCCAGCACGGAGCGGGCCGGCCCCGAGCGGCAGTACTTC.

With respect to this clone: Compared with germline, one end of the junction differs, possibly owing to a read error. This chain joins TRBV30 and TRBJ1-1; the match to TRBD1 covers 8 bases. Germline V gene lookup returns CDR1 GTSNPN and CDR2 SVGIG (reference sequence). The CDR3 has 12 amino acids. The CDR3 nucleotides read TGTGCCTGGAGTAGGGGACAGGCTGCGTTTCTGTTT. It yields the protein CAWSRGQAAFLF.

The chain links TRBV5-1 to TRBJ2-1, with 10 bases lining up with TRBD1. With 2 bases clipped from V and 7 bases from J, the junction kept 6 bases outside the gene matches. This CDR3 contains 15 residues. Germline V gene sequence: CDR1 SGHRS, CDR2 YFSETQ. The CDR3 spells CASSFRQGAYNEQFF. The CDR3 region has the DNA TGCGCCAGCAGCTTTCGACAGGGGGCGTATAATGAGCAGTTCTTC.

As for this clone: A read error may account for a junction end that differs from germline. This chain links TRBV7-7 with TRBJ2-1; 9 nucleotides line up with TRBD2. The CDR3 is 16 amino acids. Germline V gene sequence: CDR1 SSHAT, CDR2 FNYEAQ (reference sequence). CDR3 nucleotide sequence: TGTGCTAGCAGCCCATATAGCGGGAGCTCCTACAATGAGCAGTTCTTC. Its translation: CASSPYSGSSYNEQFF. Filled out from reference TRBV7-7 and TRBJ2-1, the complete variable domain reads GAGVSQSPRYKVTKRGQDVTLRCDPISSHATLYWYQQALGQGPEFLTYFNYEAQPDKSGLPSDRFSAERPEGSISTLTIQRTEQRDSAMYRCASSPYSGSSYNEQFFGPGTRLTVL.

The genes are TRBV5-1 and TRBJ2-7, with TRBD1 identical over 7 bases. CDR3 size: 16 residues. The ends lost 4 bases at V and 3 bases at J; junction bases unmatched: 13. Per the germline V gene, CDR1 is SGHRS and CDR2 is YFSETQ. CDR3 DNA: TGCGCCAGCAGCCCCCCGACAGGGAACGGGCGCTACGAGCAGTACTTC. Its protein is CASSPPTGNGRYEQYF.